Listed below are T cell receptor beta chains from one sample, sequenced in a study of regulatory T cells in long-lasting Graves disease. TCRdb itself ran the multiplex PCR reads through MiXCR, one entry per CDR3 protein. Of about 290,000 distinct CDR3 sequences in the sample, 20% to 25% are singletons; the top ten hold just over 55%. The specimen comprised peripheral blood mononuclear cells (PBMCs), sampled when the disease was refractory, from a patient treated with antithyroid drugs. All receptors come from a female donor with Graves disease. CDR3s leave out the opening cysteine and the closing phenylalanine or tryptophan.

V gene	CDR3 protein
TRBV27	ASSPGTYRTDTQY
TRBV7-2	ASSHFPDRANTGELF
TRBV28	ASSLTLGGADEKLF
TRBV2	ASQSSYEQY
TRBV20-1	SAPIGSDGNTIY
TRBV29-1	SVEVSDSLNTEAF
TRBV7-9	ASSRTVSTYEQY
TRBV28	ASSFSGHQH
TRBV7-2	ASSTRQGAREKLF
TRBV29-1	SATAGTSEQETQY
TRBV19	ASSIDGQGTHHRELF